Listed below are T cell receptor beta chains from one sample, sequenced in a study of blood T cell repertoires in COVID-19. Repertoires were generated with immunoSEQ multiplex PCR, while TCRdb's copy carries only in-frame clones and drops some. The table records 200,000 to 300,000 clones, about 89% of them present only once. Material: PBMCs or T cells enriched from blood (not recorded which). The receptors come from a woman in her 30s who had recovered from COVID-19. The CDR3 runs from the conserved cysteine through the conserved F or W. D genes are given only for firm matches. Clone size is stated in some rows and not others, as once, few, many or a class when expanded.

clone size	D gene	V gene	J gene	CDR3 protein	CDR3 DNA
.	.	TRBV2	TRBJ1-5	CASSLLPQGPSNQPQHF	TGTGCCAGCTCACTCTTACCACAGGGACCTAGCAATCAGCCCCAGCATTTT
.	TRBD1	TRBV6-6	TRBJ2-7	CASSPPGQDYYEQYF	TGTGCCAGCAGCCCCCCGGGACAGGATTACTACGAGCAGTACTTC
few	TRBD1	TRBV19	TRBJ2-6	CASKTGGSGANVLTF	TGTGCCAGTAAGACAGGGGGTTCTGGGGCCAACGTCCTGACTTTC
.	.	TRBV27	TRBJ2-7	CASRSIRQYEQYF	TGTGCCAGCAGGTCAATTCGTCAGTACGAGCAGTACTTC
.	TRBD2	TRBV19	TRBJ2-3	CASSMRLAGSTDTQYF	TGTGCCAGTAGTATGAGGCTAGCGGGAAGCACAGATACGCAGTATTTT
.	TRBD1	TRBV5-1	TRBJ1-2	CASSSDRGIYGYTF	TGCGCCAGCAGCTCGGACAGGGGAATCTATGGCTACACCTTC
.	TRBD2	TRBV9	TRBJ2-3	CASSASGARDTQYF	TGTGCCAGCAGCGCTAGCGGAGCGAGAGATACGCAGTATTTT
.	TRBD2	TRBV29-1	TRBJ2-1	CSDRTSGNYNEQFF	TGCAGCGATCGGACTAGCGGGAACTACAATGAGCAGTTCTTC
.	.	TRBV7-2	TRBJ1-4	CASSLDQGYNEKLFF	TGTGCCAGCAGCTTAGATCAGGGGTACAATGAAAAACTGTTTTTT
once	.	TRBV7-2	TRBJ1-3	CASSPPGGGGGNTIYF	TGTGCCAGCAGCCCCCCGGGAGGCGGCGGGGGAAACACCATATATTTT
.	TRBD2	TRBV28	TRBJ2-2	CASSLWRPGTSGFRGGGELFF	TGTGCCAGCAGTTTATGGAGACCCGGGACTAGCGGATTCCGCGGGGGCGGGGAGCTGTTTTTT
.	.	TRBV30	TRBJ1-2	CAWSVGYGYTF	TGTGCCTGGAGTGTCGGCTATGGCTACACCTTC
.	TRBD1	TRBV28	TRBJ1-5	CASSFWTGGYSNQPQHF	TGTGCCAGCAGTTTCTGGACAGGGGGTTATAGCAATCAGCCCCAGCATTTT
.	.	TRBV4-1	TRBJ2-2	CASSHNGQGSGELFF	TGCGCCAGCAGCCACAACGGCCAGGGGTCCGGGGAGCTGTTTTTT
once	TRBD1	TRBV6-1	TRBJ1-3	CASSEGQGAGNTIYF	TGTGCCAGCAGTGAGGGACAGGGGGCTGGAAACACCATATATTTT
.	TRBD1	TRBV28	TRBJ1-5	CASSLDRASPQHF	TGTGCCAGCAGTTTGGACAGGGCTTCGCCCCAGCATTTT
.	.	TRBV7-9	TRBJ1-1	CASSRNTEAFF	TGTGCCAGCAGCCGGAACACTGAAGCTTTCTTT
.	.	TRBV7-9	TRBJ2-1	CASSLELAFREQFF	TGTGCCAGCAGCTTAGAACTAGCATTCAGGGAGCAGTTCTTC
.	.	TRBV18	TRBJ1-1	CASSPLQGERTEAFF	TGTGCCAGCTCACCACTACAGGGAGAACGCACTGAAGCTTTCTTT
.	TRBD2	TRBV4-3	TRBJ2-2	CASSQRALAATGELFF	TGCGCCAGCAGCCAGAGGGCACTAGCGGCCACCGGGGAGCTGTTTTTT
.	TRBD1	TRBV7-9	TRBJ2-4	CASSFTPGQDKNIQYF	TGTGCCAGCAGCTTTACCCCCGGACAGGACAAAAACATTCAGTACTTC
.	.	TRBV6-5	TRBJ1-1	CASRIDAGTLVAFF	TGTGCCAGCAGGATTGACGCCGGGACTTTGGTAGCTTTCTTT
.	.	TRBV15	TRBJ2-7	CATSGSPYEQYF	TGTGCCACCAGCGGCTCACCCTACGAGCAGTACTTC
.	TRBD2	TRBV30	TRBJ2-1	CAWKSFGGRTRDEQFF	TGTGCCTGGAAGAGCTTTGGGGGTAGGACTAGAGATGAGCAGTTCTTC
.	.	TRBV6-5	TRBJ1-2	CASRDGLLGYTF	TGTGCCAGCAGGGACGGACTTCTCGGCTACACCTTC
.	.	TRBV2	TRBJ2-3	CASSALGAADTQYF	TGTGCCAGCAGCGCCCTGGGGGCTGCGGATACGCAGTATTTT
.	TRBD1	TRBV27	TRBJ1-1	CASSRITQGSQAFF	TGTGCCAGCAGTCGAATTACACAGGGGTCACAGGCTTTCTTT
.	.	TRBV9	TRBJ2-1	CASSVNLGQGTNNEQFF	TGTGCCAGCAGCGTAAATCTGGGGCAGGGGACTAACAATGAGCAGTTCTTC